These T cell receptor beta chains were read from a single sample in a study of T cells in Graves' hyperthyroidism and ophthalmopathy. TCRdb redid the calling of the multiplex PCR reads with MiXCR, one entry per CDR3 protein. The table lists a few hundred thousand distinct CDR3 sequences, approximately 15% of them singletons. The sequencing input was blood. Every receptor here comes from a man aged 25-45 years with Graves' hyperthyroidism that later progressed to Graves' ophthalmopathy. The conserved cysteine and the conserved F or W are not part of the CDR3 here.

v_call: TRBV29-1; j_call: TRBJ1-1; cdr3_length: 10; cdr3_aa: SAWGGNTEAF
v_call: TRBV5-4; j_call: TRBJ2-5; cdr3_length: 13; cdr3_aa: ASSFLAGSQETQY
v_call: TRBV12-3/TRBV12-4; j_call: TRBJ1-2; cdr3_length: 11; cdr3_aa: ASNAGGVRGYT
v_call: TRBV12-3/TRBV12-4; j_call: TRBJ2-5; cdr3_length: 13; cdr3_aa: ASSLDSSRAETQY
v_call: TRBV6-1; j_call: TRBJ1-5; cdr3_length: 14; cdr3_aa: ASSEGTGMGNQPQH
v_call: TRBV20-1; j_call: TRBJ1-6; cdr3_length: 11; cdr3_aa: SAIGQGYSPLH
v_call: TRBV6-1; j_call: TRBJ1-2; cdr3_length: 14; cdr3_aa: ASSPQTGPQVYGYT
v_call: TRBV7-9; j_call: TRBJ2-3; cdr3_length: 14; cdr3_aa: ASSLPKDRSTDTQY
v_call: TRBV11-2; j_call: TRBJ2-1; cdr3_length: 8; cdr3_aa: ASSKYEQF
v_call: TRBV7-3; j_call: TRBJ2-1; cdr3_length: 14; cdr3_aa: ASSLRVGTSAGEQF
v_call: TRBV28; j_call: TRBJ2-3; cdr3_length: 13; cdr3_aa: ASNGAAGGTDTQY
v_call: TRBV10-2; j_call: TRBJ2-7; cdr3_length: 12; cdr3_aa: ASSVVRGADEQY
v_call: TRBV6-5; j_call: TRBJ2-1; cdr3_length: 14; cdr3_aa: ASSYGTSGGVNEQF
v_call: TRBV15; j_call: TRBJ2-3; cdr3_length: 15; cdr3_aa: ATSRDGQAGGTDTQY
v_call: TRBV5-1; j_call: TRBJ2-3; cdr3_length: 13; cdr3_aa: ASSFGGRDTDTQY
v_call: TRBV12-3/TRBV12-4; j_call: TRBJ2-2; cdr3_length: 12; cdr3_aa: ASSSHRGPGELF
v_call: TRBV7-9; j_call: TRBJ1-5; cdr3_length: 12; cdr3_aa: AGSGLAGDQPQH
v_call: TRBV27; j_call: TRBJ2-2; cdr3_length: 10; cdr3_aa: ASRALTGELF
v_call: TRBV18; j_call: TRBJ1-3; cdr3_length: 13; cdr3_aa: ASSRDRGPGNTIY
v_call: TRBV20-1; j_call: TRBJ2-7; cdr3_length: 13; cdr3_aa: SARGLAGGRYEQY
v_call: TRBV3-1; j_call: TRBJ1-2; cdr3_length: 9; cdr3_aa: ASSQEQGYT
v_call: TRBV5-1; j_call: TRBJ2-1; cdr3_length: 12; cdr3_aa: ASSLGQGVNEQF
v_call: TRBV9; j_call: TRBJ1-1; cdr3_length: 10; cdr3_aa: ASGGQGTEAF
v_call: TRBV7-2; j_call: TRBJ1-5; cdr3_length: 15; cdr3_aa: ASSLGPAGTEYQPQH
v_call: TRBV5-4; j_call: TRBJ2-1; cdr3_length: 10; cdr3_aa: ASSAGYNEQF
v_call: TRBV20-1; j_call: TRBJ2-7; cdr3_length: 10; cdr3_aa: SARDQVYEQY
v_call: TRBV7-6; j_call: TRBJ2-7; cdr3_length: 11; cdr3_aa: ASSLGQRGEQY
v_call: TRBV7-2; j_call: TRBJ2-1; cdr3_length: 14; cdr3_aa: ASSQLAGGPHNEQF
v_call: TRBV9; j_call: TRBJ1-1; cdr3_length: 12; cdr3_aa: ASSVGGAVTEAF
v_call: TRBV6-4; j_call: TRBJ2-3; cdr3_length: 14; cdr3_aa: ASSEGFYRGTDTQY
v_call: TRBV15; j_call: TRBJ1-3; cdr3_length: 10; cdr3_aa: ATSRNEYTIY
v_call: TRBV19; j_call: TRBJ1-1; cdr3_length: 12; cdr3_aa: ASSMEARGTEAF
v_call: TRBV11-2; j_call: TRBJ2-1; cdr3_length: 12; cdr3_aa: ASSLQTIASGLF
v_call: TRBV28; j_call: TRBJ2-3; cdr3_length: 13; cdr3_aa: ASSLDRSVADTQY
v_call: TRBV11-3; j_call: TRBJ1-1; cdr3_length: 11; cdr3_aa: ASSPGQGLDAF
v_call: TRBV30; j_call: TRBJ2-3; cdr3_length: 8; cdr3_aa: AWSLGTQY
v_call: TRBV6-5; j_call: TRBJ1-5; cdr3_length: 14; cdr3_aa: ASSYSLMEINQPQH
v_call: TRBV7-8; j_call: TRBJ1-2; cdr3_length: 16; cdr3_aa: ASTLRGQGVERNYGYT
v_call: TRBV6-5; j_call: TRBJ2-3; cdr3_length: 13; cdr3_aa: ASSYSPADTDTQY
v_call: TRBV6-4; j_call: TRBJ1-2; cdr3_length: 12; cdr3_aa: ASRETGTGHGYT
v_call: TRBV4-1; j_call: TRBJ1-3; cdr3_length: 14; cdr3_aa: ASSQLTGFSGNTIY
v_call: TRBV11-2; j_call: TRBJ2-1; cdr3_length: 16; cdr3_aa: ASSLEGGLATAYNEQF
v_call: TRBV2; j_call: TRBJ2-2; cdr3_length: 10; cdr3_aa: ASRLGTGELF
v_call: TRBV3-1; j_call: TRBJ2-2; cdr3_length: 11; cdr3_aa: ASGDRANGELF
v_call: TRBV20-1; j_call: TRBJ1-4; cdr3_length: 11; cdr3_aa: SARSLDDEKLF
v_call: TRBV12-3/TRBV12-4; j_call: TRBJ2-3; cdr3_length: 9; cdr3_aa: ASSLSDTQY
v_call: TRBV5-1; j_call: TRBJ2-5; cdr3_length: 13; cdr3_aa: ASSYIAGGQETQY
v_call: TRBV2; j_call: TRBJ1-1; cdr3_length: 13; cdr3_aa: ASRTRTGRNTEAF
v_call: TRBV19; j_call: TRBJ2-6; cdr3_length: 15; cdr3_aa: ASSIGTDSSGANVLT
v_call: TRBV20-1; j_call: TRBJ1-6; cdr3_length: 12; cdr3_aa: SARDSSQNSPLH
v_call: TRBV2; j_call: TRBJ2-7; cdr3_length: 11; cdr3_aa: ASSSGGPYEQY
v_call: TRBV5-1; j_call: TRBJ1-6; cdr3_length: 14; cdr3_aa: ASSLGTGTYNSPLH
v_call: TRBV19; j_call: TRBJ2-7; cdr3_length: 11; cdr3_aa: ASSIAGGYEQY
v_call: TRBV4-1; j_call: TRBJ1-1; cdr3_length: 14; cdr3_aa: ASSQVKQGGDTEAF
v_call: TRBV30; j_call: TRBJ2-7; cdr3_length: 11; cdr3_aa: AWSVLKGNEQY